This T cell receptor (beta chain) was retrieved from a study of T cell responses to AZD1222 COVID-19 vaccine. The CDR3 totals 18 residues. V lost 4 bases, J lost 2 bases, and 18 bases stayed unmatched. Germline CDR1 is SGHDT and CDR2 is YYEEEE. Profiled with immunoSEQ multiplex PCR; TCRdb holds only in-frame clones, not every one. The profile shows about 68,000 clones, about three quarters of them singletons. This clone is categorized as medium-sized. The sample was peripheral blood, taken on day 0 of AZD1222 vaccination. The receptor comes from an adult in good health. J is TRBJ2-7 and V is TRBV5-6; the match to TRBD2 covers 7 bases. The CDR3 coding sequence is TGTGCCAGCAGCCCCGGCGATATGTGGGGAGGGGACCCCTACGAGCAGTACTTC. As protein: CASSPGDMWGGDPYEQYF.